The 13 T cell receptor beta chains listed next were all sequenced from one sample in a study of cytomegalovirus exposure and HLA in healthy donors. Researchers ran the PCR with 60 Vbeta and 13 Jbeta primers. Data came from immunoSEQ multiplex PCR; TCRdb stores just in-frame clones and leaves some out. The sample lists some 150,000 clones; approximately 74% were seen once. Sample: PBMCs. The receptors derive from a man in his thirties or forties in good health and CMV-seronegative.

This rearrangement joins TRBV27 to TRBJ2-3; a weak D match, TRBD2 (6 bases). The ends were cut back, 3 bases at V and 2 bases at J, with 12 bases in the middle. The germline V gene has CDR1 MNHEY and CDR2 SMNVEV (reference sequence). This CDR3 is 15 amino acids long. In nucleotides, the CDR3 is TGTGCCAGCAGTTTCGCCAGCGGGTTCACAGATACGCAGTATTTT. As protein: CASSFASGFTDTQYF.

The V and J genes are TRBV10-1 and TRBJ2-7; TRBD1 aligns across 9 bases. Germline lookup yields CDR1 WNHNN and CDR2 SYGVQD (reference sequence). Trimming cost V 10 bases and J 2 bases; bases outside gene matches: 12. The CDR3 runs 15 residues. CDR3 nucleotide sequence: TGCGCCACCACACCCCCGGGACAGGGAACCTACGAGCAGTACTTC. It codes for CATTPPGQGTYEQYF.

Comment on this clone: A junction end diverges from the germline sequence, so it may reflect a read error. The genes are TRBV7-9 and TRBJ1-1; D gene uncertain. The CDR3 covers 12 residues. Looked up from germline, CDR1 is SEHNR and CDR2 is FQNEAQ (reference sequence). The CDR3 sequence: CSSSPRAGEAFF. The CDR3 nucleotides are TGTTCCAGCAGCCCGAGGGCGGGGGAAGCTTTCTTT.

This clone has a handful of counts. The chain combines TRBV19 with TRBJ2-2; TRBD2 matches 10 bases. Trimming removed 8 bases from V and 5 bases from J; junction bases left unmatched: 8. The CDR3 sequence is 15 residues long. CDR1 and CDR2 (germline): LNHDA, SQIVND (reference sequence). The CDR3 DNA reads as TGTGCCAGTGGCAGCGGGGGGGCATATACCGGGGAGCTGTTTTTT. It is translated as CASGSGGAYTGELFF.

J is TRBJ2-7 and V is TRBV28, with TRBD1 identical over 7 bases. The CDR3 loop spans 13 amino acids. The germline CDR1 and CDR2 sequences are MDHEN and SYDVKM. V dropped 10 bases and J dropped 2; count of bases not matched to a gene: 8. CDR3 in DNA: TGTGCCACAGAACCGGGACAGACCTACGAGCAGTACTTC. It encodes CATEPGQTYEQYF.

V gene TRBV6-1 combines with J gene TRBJ1-6, with D uncertain. The V gene's germline CDR1 is MNHNS and CDR2 SASEGT. Trimming took off 3 bases at V and 9 bases at J, with 12 bases between the two ends. This CDR3 contains 14 residues. The CDR3 spells CASSEGRHSSPLHF. CDR3 coding DNA: TGTGCCAGCAGTGAGGGCAGACACAGTTCACCCCTCCACTTT.

The chain employs TRBV5-4 and TRBJ2-7, with 11 bases matching TRBD1. In germline, CDR1 is SGHNT, CDR2 YYREEE (reference sequence). The trim removed 4 bases at V and 2 bases at J, leaving 2 bases unmatched. This CDR3 has 14 residues. This CDR3 is CASSGTGGTYEQYF. The CDR3 nucleotides are TGTGCCAGCAGCGGGACAGGGGGTACCTACGAGCAGTACTTC.

In the case of this clone: One end of the junction is discordant with germline, which a read error may explain. The chain combines TRBV6-6 with TRBJ1-2, with TRBD1 matching 10 bases. The CDR3 contains 14 residues. CDR1 is MNHNY, CDR2 SVGAGI, per germline (reference sequence). CDR3: CASTYGGQGSGYPF. The CDR3 nucleotides are TGTGCCAGCACCTACGGGGGACAGGGGTCTGGCTACCCCTTC.

The chain employs TRBV19 and TRBJ1-1; weak D call: TRBD1 (6 bases). Germline assignment: CDR1 LNHDA and CDR2 SQIVND (reference sequence). The CDR3 contains 15 residues. The germline V and J ends were trimmed by 5 bases and 2 bases, with 15 bases remaining between them. The DNA of the CDR3 is TGTGCCAGTAGTCTAAACCAACAGGGTAACACTGAAGCTTTCTTT. This gives the protein CASSLNQQGNTEAFF.

There are a few counts of this clone. V gene TRBV2 combines with J gene TRBJ1-1; D is unresolved. The CDR3 runs to 14 residues. Germline lookup yields CDR1 SNHLY and CDR2 FYNNEI. V was pared by 4 bases and J by 0 bases, with 9 bases between. This CDR3 is CASSVDSMNTEAFF. The DNA for the CDR3 is TGTGCCAGCAGTGTAGACTCCATGAACACTGAAGCTTTCTTT.

This clone was detected a few times. V and J are TRBV5-4 and TRBJ2-1; TRBD2 matches at 9 bases. The CDR3 is 15 amino acids. V gave up 1 base and J gave up 7 bases; unmatched junction bases: 6. CDR1 and CDR2 (germline): SGHNT, YYREEE (reference sequence). Here the CDR3 DNA reads TGTGCCAGCAGCTTGACTAGCGGGCCAACAAATGAGCAGTTCTTC. Its translation: CASSLTSGPTNEQFF.

In the case of this clone: Sequence at one end of the junction differs from germline and may be a read error. The chain is built from TRBV6-5 and TRBJ1-1; D not resolved. This CDR3 comprises 14 residues. Germline assignment: CDR1 MNHEY and CDR2 SVGAGI. CDR3 protein: CASSYSQQNTAAFF. The CDR3 DNA reads TGTGCCAGCAGTTACTCGCAACAGAACACTGCAGCTTTCTTT.

The chain recombines TRBV5-1 with TRBJ2-5; 7 bases align to TRBD1. The V segment lost 3 bases and the J segment 3 bases; nucleotides outside the gene matches: 8. CDR3 length: 15 amino acids. Germline CDR1 and CDR2: SGHRS and YFSETQ. As DNA, the CDR3 is TGCGCCAGCAGCTACACGGGACAGACAGAAGAGACCCAGTACTTC. The encoded protein is CASSYTGQTEETQYF.